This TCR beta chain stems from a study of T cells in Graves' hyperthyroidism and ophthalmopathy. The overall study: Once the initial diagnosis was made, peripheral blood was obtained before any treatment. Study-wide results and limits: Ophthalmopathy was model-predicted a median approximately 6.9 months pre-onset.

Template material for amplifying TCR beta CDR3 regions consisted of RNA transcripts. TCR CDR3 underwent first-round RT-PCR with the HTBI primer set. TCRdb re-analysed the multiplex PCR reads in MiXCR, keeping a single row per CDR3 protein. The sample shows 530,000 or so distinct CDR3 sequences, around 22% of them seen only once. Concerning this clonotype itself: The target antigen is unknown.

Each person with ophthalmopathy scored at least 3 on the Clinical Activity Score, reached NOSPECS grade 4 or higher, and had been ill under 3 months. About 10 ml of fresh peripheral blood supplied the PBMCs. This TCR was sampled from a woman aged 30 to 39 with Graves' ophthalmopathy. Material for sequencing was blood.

This CDR3 is CASSRARIIMETQYF. Written as DNA, the CDR3 is TGTGCCAGCAGCCGGGCCAGAATCATTATGGAGACCCAGTACTTC. The chain combines TRBV7-8 with TRBJ2-5; D remains unclear. The CDR3 is 15 amino acids. The V and J ends lost 5 bases and 5 bases respectively, with 18 bases between them. Germline V gene sequence: CDR1 SGHVS, CDR2 FQNEAQ.